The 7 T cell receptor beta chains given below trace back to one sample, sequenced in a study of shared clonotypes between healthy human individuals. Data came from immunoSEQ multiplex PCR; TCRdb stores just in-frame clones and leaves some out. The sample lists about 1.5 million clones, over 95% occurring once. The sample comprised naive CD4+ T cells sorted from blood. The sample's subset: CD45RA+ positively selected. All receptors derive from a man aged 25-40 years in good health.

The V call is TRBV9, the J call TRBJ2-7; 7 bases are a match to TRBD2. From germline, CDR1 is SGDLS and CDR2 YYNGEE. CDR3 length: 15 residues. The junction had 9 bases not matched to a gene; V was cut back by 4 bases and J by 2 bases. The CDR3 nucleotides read TGTGCCAGCAGCCCCCGTGCGGGACTAACCTACGAGCAGTACTTC. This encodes CASSPRAGLTYEQYF.

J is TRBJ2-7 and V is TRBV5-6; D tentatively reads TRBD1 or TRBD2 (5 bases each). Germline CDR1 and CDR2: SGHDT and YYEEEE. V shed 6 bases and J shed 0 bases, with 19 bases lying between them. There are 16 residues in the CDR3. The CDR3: CASNRRLTGASYEQYF. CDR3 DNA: TGTGCCAGCAACCGGAGACTAACAGGTGCCTCCTACGAGCAGTACTTC.

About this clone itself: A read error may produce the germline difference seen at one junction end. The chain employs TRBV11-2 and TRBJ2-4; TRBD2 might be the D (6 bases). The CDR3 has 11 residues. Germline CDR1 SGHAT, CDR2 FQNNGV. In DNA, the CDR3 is TGTGCCAGCAGCTTAGGCGGGGCGGCTGACTTC. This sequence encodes CASSLGGAADF.

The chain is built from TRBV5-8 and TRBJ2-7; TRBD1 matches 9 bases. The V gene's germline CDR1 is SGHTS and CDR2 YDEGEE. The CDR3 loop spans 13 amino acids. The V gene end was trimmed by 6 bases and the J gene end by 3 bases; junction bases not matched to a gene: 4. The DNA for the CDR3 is TGTGCCAGCAACTGGGACAGGGTCTACGAGCAGTACTTC. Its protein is CASNWDRVYEQYF.

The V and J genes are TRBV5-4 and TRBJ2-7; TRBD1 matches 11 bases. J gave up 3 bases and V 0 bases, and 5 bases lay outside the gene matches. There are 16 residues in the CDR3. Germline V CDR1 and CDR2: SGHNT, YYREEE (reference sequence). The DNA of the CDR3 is TGTGCCAGCAGCTTGGGGGACAGGGGGTATCTCTACGAGCAGTACTTC. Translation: CASSLGDRGYLYEQYF.

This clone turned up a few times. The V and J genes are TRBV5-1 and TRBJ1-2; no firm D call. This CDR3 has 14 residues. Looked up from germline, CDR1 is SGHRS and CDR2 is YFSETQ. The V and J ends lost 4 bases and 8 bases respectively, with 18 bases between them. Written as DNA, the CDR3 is TGCGCCAGCAGCCGGGCCCCCTCTGGGAGCGGCTACACCTTC. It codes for CASSRAPSGSGYTF.

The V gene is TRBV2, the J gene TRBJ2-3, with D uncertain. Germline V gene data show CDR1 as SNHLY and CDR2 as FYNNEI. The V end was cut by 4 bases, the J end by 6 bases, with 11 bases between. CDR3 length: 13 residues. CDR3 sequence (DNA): TGTGCCAGCAGTGTAGAGCAAGGGGATACGCAGTATTTT. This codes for CASSVEQGDTQYF.